The 24 T cell receptor beta chains presented below share a single source sample, sequenced in a study of control samples from healthy donors and cancer patients. Clones were read by immunoSEQ multiplex PCR, and TCRdb kept only the in-frame ones, dropping some. The repertoire has 90,000 to 100,000 clones, about nine tenths of them found once; the top ten carry 3% to 4.5%. Sequenced sample: blood. Receptor source: a woman younger than 35 in good health.

The sample holds a few counts of this clone. The chain joins TRBV15 to TRBJ2-1; 7 bases fit TRBD2. CDR3 size: 16 residues. The germline CDR1 and CDR2 sequences are LNHNV and YYDKDF (reference sequence). Germline trimming cut 8 bases from V and 7 bases from J; bases unmatched to any gene: 17. DNA of the CDR3: TGTGCCACCGGCGATCGGGGGGATCGGTTGGTTAATGAGCAGTTCTTC. Amino acids: CATGDRGDRLVNEQFF.

The V and J genes are TRBV19 and TRBJ2-5; 12 bases fit TRBD1. The ends lost 3 bases at V and 5 bases at J; junction bases unmatched: 4. This CDR3 has 15 amino acids. Per germline, CDR1 LNHDA and CDR2 SQIVND (reference sequence). This CDR3 is CASSMGTGGKETQYF. The DNA of the CDR3 is TGTGCCAGTAGTATGGGGACAGGGGGCAAGGAGACCCAGTACTTC.

V and J are TRBV10-1 and TRBJ2-1; D gene unclear. Germline loops: CDR1 WNHNN, CDR2 SYGVQD (reference sequence). The CDR3 runs to 12 residues. V dropped 2 bases and J dropped 9 bases, with 8 bases sitting between them. The CDR3 region has the DNA TGCGCCAGCAGTGAGGGGCCCCCTGAGCAGTTCTTC. Amino acid sequence: CASSEGPPEQFF.

This chain joins TRBV27 and TRBJ1-5; D is unclear. V was trimmed by 3 bases and J by 0 bases, leaving 6 bases between them. The CDR3 extends over 14 amino acids. CDR1 MNHEY and CDR2 SMNVEV come from the germline V gene (reference sequence). The CDR3: CASSFGHSNQPQHF. In DNA, the CDR3 is TGTGCCAGCAGTTTCGGCCATAGCAATCAGCCCCAGCATTTT.

This sequence joins TRBV5-1 and TRBJ2-1; 12 bases line up with TRBD2. Per the germline V gene, CDR1 is SGHRS and CDR2 is YFSETQ. The junction had 8 bases not matched to a gene; V was cut back by 8 bases and J by 5 bases. The CDR3 is made up of 15 amino acids. CDR3 coding DNA: TGCGCCAGTTTTAGACTAGCGGGGGATGACAATGAGCAGTTCTTC. This translates into CASFRLAGDDNEQFF.

This chain links TRBV2 with TRBJ2-5; possibly TRBD1 or TRBD2 for D (5 bases each). V gave up 10 bases and J gave up 2 bases, with 17 bases separating them. Germline CDR1 reads SNHLY; CDR2 reads FYNNEI. This CDR3 spans 14 amino acids. Here the CDR3 DNA reads TGTGCCACTCAACAGGAGGCCGATCAAGAGACCCAGTACTTC. This sequence encodes CATQQEADQETQYF. Based on the CDR3 plus reference TRBV2 and TRBJ2-5, the full variable domain is EPEVTQTPSHQVTQMGQEVILRCVPISNHLYFYWYRQILGQKVEFLVSFYNNEISEKSEIFDDQFSVERPDGSNFTLKIRSTKLEDSAMYFCATQQEADQETQYFGPGTRLLVL.

In regard to this clone: The sample holds other DNA sequences that translate to the same CDR3. This chain joins TRBV3-1 (or the pseudogene TRBV3-2) and TRBJ2-5, with 8 nucleotides matching TRBD1. This CDR3 region has 15 residues. The germline V gene encodes CDR1 LGHDT and CDR2 YNNKEL (reference sequence). The V gene end was trimmed by 1 base and the J gene end by 4 bases; junction bases not matched to a gene: 5. CDR3 loop: CASSQGQTGAETQYF. The DNA for the CDR3 is TGTGCCAGCAGCCAAGGACAGACAGGGGCAGAGACCCAGTACTTC.

The chain has TRBV24-1 and TRBJ1-1; tentative D call: TRBD1 (5 bases). Germline V gene sequence: CDR1 KGHDR, CDR2 SFDVKD. This CDR3 has 13 amino acids. With 4 bases removed from V and 4 bases from J, the gap between germline ends came to 9 bases. CDR3 coding DNA: TGTGCCACCAGTGAATGGGACGGCACTGAAGCTTTCTTT. As protein: CATSEWDGTEAFF.

This clone has just a few counts. The V gene is TRBV4-1, the J gene TRBJ1-4, with TRBD1 matching 7 bases. Trimming took 1 base from V and 0 from J; bases not matched to a gene: 2. Germline CDR1 reads MGHRA; CDR2 reads YSYEKL. CDR3 length: 16 amino acids. In nucleotides, the CDR3 is TGCGCCAGCAGCCAAGCCACAGGGGCAACTAATGAAAAACTGTTTTTT. This gives the protein CASSQATGATNEKLFF.

This rearrangement joins TRBV7-9 to TRBJ1-1; possibly TRBD1 for D (6 bases). The V gene lost 5 bases and the J gene lost 1 base, with 11 bases spanning the gap. Per germline, CDR1 SEHNR and CDR2 FQNEAQ (reference sequence). The CDR3 covers 14 residues. The CDR3 is CASSLGTPNTEAFF. CDR3 DNA: TGTGCCAGCAGCCTTGGGACACCGAACACTGAAGCTTTCTTT.

The sample holds one count of this clone. This chain joins TRBV6-6 and TRBJ1-2; no reliable D call. Trimming took 10 bases from V and 3 from J, leaving 9 bases between them. This CDR3 region has 11 residues. Germline-derived CDR1 and CDR2 are MNHNY and SVGAGI (reference sequence). CDR3 DNA sequence: TGTGCCACTGAAGGTTACTATGGCTACACCTTC. This sequence encodes CATEGYYGYTF.

The V and J genes are TRBV7-8 and TRBJ2-3; 12 bases map to TRBD2. After removal of 8 bases from V and 4 bases from J, the junction contained 10 bases not matched to a gene. Germline V CDR1 and CDR2: SGHVS, FQNEAQ. This CDR3 has 16 amino acids. The CDR3 region is CASGDILAGGSDTQYF. The CDR3 DNA reads TGTGCCAGCGGAGATATCCTAGCGGGGGGGTCAGATACGCAGTATTTT.

V usage is TRBV28 and J usage is TRBJ1-5; D perhaps matches TRBD1 (5 bases). This CDR3 has 18 amino acids. Trimming took 2 bases from V and 7 from J, leaving 24 bases between them. Per germline, CDR1 MDHEN and CDR2 SYDVKM. CDR3: CASSLKQSGPGGRQPQHF. As DNA, the CDR3 is TGTGCCAGCAGTTTAAAACAATCGGGGCCGGGCGGGCGGCAGCCCCAGCATTTT.

The rearrangement links TRBV9 to TRBJ2-1, with 7 bases matching TRBD1. The V gene's germline CDR1 is SGDLS and CDR2 YYNGEE. With V trimmed by 4 bases and J by 5 bases, 9 bases remained unmatched. The CDR3 is 15 amino acids. The CDR3 DNA follows: TGTGCCAGCAGCCTTGGGACAGAGGAAAACAATGAGCAGTTCTTC. It specifies CASSLGTEENNEQFF.

The chain has TRBV9 and TRBJ2-5, with D possibly matching TRBD2 (5 bases). The germline CDR1 and CDR2 sequences are SGDLS and YYNGEE. Trimming cost V 4 bases and J 5 bases, with 18 bases left between them. This CDR3 has 15 residues. Written as DNA, the CDR3 is TGTGCCAGCAGCCTAGACGAGAGGGATTTGGAGACCCAGTACTTC. This sequence encodes CASSLDERDLETQYF.

This chain uses TRBV18 with TRBJ2-1; 12 nucleotides align to TRBD1. The CDR3 is 14 residues long. With 3 bases clipped from V and 8 bases from J, the junction kept 2 bases outside the gene matches. The germline CDR1 and CDR2 sequences are KGHSH and LQKENI. DNA for the CDR3: TGTGCCAGCTCACCGGGGACAGGGGGCGATGAGCAGTTCTTC. As protein: CASSPGTGGDEQFF.

The J gene is TRBJ1-2, the V gene TRBV5-5; D is unresolved. The CDR3 contains 16 residues. V was shortened by 0 bases and J by 5 bases, with 17 bases between the two germline ends. The germline CDR1 and CDR2 sequences are SGHKS and YYEKEE (reference sequence). This CDR3 reads CASSLVTVWSSYGYTF. The CDR3 nucleotides read TGTGCCAGCAGCTTGGTAACTGTATGGAGCTCTTATGGCTACACCTTC.

The chain couples TRBV5-1 to TRBJ1-1; no clear D. V lost 1 base and J lost 1, with 8 bases in between. The CDR3 runs to 14 residues. Germline values: CDR1 SGHRS, CDR2 YFSETQ. The CDR3 DNA sequence: TGCGCCAGCAGCTTGAACCCTTCGAACACTGAAGCTTTCTTT. Protein sequence: CASSLNPSNTEAFF.

This chain joins TRBV18 and TRBJ1-6, with D unclear. V was trimmed by 5 bases and J by 9 bases, leaving 5 bases between them. CDR1 and CDR2 (germline): KGHSH, LQKENI. CDR3 length: 11 residues. This CDR3 is CASSSGSPLHF. The CDR3 DNA reads as TGTGCCAGCTCATCGGGTTCACCCCTCCACTTT.

The genes are TRBV9 and TRBJ2-5, with no clear D. Between the trimmed V and J ends, which lost 4 bases and 1 base, there was a span of 8 bases. Germline CDR1 is SGDLS and CDR2 is YYNGEE. The CDR3 sequence is 13 residues long. CDR3: CASSLSVQETQYF. The CDR3 bases are TGTGCCAGCAGCCTCTCCGTCCAAGAGACCCAGTACTTC. Combining the CDR3 with reference TRBV9 and TRBJ2-5 gives the whole variable domain DSGVTQTPKHLITATGQRVTLRCSPRSGDLSVYWYQQSLDQGLQFLIQYYNGEERAKGNILERFSAQQFPDLHSELNLSSLELGDSALYFCASSLSVQETQYFGPGTRLLVL.

The CDR3 coding sequence is TGTGCCATCAGTGATGGGACAGGGGGCATTGGAGATACGCAGTATTTT. As protein: CAISDGTGGIGDTQYF. The V gene is TRBV10-3, the J gene TRBJ2-3; 12 nucleotides match TRBD1. The CDR3 extends over 16 amino acids. CDR1 is ENHRY, CDR2 SYGVKD, per germline. V trimming: 3 bases; J trimming: 5 bases; junction bases outside the gene matches: 6.

Comment on this clone: Other nucleotide sequences in the sample specify the same CDR3. The chain carries TRBV9 and TRBJ2-5; the D is unclear. Looked up from germline, CDR1 is SGDLS and CDR2 is YYNGEE. Trimming removed 0 bases from V and 0 bases from J, with 6 bases in between. The CDR3 length is 14 residues. CDR3 DNA: TGTGCCAGCAGCGTAGGAGACCACCAAGAGACCCAGTACTTC. The encoded protein is CASSVGDHQETQYF.

V is TRBV9 and J is TRBJ2-7; the match to TRBD1 covers 9 bases. CDR3 length: 15 amino acids. Germline V lookup: CDR1 SGDLS, CDR2 YYNGEE. Trimming removed 0 bases from V and 6 bases from J; junction bases left unmatched: 7. The chain's CDR3 is CASSVEGTGYSEQYF. DNA for the CDR3: TGTGCCAGCAGCGTAGAGGGGACAGGGTATTCCGAGCAGTACTTC.

The J gene is TRBJ2-7, the V gene TRBV25-1; possibly TRBD1 for D (6 bases). The V gene lost 6 bases and the J gene lost 2 bases, with 20 bases spanning the gap. The CDR3 length is 16 residues. The germline V gene has CDR1 MGHDK and CDR2 SYGVNS. The CDR3 protein is CASSQSHLKGAYEQYF. In DNA form, the CDR3 reads TGTGCCAGCAGCCAAAGTCACCTGAAGGGGGCCTACGAGCAGTACTTC.